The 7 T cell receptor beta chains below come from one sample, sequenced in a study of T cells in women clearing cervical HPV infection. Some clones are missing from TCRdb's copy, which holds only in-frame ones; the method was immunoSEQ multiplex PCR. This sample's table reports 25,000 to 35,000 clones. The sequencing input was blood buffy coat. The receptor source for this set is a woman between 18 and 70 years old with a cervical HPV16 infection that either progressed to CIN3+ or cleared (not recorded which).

CDR3 loop: CASSSGQGAYEQYF. CDR3 bases read: TGTGCCAGCAGCTCAGGACAGGGAGCCTACGAG. The gene calls are TRBV7-9 and TRBJ2-7; TRBD1 matches 8 bases. The read ends 3 residues early relative to the CDR3; the germline J gene fills the gap. In germline, CDR1 is SEHNR, CDR2 FQNEAQ (reference sequence). With 4 bases clipped from V and 2 bases from J, the junction kept 4 bases outside the gene matches. The CDR3 contains 14 residues. Based on the CDR3 plus reference TRBV7-9 and TRBJ2-7, the full variable domain is DTGVSQNPRHKITKRGQNVTFRCDPISEHNRLYWYRQTLGQGPEFLTYFQNEAQLEKSRLLSDRFSAERPKGSFSTLEIQRTEQGDSAMYLCASSSGQGAYEQYFGPGTRLTVT.

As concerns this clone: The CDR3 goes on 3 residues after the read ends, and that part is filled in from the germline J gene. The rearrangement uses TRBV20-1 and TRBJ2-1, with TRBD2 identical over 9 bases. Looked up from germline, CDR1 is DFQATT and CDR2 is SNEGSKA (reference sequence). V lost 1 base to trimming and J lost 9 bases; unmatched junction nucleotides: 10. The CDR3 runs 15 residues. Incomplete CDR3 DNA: TGCAGTGCTAGAGGGGGACTAGCCAGAAACGTTGAG. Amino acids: CSARGGLARNVE. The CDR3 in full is CSARGGLARNVEQFF.

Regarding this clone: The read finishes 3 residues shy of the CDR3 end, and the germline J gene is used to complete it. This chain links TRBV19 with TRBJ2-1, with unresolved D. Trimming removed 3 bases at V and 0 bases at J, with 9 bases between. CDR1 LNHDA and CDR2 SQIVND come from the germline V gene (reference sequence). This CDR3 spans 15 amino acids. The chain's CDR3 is CASSIYLNSYNEQFF. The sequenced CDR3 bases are TGTGCCAGTAGTATCTATCTCAACTCCTACAATGAG.

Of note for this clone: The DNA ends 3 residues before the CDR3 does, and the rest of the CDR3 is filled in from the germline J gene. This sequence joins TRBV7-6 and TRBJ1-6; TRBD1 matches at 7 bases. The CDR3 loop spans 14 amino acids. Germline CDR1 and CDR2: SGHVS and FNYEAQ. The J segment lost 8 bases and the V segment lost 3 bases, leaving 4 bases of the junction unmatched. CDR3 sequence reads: CASSLTGTDSPLHF. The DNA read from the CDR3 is TGTGCCAGCAGCTTGACAGGGACGGATTCACCC.

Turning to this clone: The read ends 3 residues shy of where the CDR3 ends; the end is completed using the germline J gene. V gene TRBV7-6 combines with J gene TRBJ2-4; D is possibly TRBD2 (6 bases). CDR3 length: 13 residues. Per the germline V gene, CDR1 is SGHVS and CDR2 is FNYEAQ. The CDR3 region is CASSLSGVDGQYF. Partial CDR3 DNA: TGTGCCAGCAGCTTGTCGGGGGTCGATGGT.

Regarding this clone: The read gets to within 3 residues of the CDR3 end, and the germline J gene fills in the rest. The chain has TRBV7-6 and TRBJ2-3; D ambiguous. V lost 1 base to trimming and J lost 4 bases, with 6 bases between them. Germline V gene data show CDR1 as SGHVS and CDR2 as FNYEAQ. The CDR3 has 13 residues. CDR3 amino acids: CASSLGSSDTQYF. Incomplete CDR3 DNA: TGTGCCAGCAGCTTAGGTTCTTCAGATACG.

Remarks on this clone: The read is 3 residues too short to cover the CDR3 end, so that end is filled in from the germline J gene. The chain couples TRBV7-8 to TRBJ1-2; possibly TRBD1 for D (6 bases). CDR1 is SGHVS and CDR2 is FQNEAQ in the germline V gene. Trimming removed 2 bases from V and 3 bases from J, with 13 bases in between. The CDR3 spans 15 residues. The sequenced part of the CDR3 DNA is TGTGCCAGCAGCTTATATGGGGGGGCGGACTATGGC. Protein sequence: CASSLYGGADYG. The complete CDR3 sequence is CASSLYGGADYGYTF.